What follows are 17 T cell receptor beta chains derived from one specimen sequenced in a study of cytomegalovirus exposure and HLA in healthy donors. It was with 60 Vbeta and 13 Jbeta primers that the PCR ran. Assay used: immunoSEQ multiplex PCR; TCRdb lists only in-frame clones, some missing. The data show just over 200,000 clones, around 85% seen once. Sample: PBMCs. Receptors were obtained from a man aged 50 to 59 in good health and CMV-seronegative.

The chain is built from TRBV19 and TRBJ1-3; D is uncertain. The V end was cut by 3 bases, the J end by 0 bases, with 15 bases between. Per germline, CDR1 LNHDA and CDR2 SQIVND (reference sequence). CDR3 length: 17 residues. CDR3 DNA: TGTGCCAGTAGTATCTACGGCGGCTTAAGCTCTGGAAACACCATATATTTT. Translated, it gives CASSIYGGLSSGNTIYF.

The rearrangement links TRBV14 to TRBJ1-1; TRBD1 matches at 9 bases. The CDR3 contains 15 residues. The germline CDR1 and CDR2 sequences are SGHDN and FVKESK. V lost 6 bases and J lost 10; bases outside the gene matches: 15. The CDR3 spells CASRVTGGRAGGAFF. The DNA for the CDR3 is TGTGCCAGCAGGGTTACAGGGGGCAGGGCTGGGGGAGCTTTCTTT.

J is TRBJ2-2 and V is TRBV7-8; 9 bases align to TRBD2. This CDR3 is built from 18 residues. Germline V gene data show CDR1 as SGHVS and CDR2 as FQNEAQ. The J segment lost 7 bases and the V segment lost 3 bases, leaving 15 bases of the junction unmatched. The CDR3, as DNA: TGTGCCAGCAGCTTGCTAACTCGCGGGAGGGCCTCTGGCGGGGAGCTGTTTTTT. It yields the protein CASSLLTRGRASGGELFF.

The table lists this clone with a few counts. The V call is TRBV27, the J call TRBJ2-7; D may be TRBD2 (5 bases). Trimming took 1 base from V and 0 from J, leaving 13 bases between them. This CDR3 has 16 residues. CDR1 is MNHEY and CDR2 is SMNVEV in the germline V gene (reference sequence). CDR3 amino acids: CASSLFLAPSSYEQYF. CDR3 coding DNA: TGTGCCAGCAGTTTATTCTTAGCGCCCTCCTCCTACGAGCAGTACTTC.

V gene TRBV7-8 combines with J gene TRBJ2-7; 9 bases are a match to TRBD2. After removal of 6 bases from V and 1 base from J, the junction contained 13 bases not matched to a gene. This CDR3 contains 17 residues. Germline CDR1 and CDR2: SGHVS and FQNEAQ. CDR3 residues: CASSSRGGGRVSYEQYF. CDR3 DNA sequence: TGTGCCAGCAGTTCCCGAGGGGGCGGGAGGGTATCCTACGAGCAGTACTTC.

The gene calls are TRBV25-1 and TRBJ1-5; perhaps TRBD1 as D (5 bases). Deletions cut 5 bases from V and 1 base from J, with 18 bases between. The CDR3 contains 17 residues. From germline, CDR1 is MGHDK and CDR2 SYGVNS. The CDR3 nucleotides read TGTGCCAGCAGTCCGGCCCTAGGGGTAGGAAGCAATCAGCCCCAGCATTTT. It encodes CASSPALGVGSNQPQHF.

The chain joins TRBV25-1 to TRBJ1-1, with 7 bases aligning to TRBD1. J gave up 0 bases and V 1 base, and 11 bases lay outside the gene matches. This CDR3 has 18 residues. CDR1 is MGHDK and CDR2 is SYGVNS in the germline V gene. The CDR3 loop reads CASSESPGQLNLNTEAFF. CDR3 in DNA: TGTGCCAGCAGTGAATCACCGGGACAGCTAAATTTGAACACTGAAGCTTTCTTT.

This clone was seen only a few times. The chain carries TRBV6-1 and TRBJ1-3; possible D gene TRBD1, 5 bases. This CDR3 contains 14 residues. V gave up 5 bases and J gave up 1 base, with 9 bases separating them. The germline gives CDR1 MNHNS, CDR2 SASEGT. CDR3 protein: CASSTTASGNTIYF. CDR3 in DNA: TGTGCCAGCAGTACGACAGCATCTGGAAACACCATATATTTT.

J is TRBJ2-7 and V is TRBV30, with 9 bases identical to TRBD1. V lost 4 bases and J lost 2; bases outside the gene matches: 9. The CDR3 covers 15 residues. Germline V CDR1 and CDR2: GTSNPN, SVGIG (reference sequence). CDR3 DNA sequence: TGTGCCTGGACCAACAGGGGGCTCCCTACCTACGAGCAGTACTTC. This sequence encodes CAWTNRGLPTYEQYF.

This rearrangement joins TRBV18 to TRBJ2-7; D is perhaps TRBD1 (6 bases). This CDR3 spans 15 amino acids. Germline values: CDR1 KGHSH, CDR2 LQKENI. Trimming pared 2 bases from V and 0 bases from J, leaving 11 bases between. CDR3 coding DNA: TGTGCCAGCTCACCAGGGGCAGGGGACTCCTACGAGCAGTACTTC. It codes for CASSPGAGDSYEQYF. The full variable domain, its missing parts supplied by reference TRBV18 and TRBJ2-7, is NAGVMQNPRHLVRRRGQEARLRCSPMKGHSHVYWYRQLPEEGLKFMVYLQKENIIDESGMPKERFSAEFPKEGPSILRIQQVVRGDSAAYFCASSPGAGDSYEQYFGPGTRLTVT.

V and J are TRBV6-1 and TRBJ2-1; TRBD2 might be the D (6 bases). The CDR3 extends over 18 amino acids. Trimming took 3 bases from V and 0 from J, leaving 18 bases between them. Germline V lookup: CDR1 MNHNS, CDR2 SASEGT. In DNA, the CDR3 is TGTGCCAGCAGTGATGAGGGGCTCTTAGCGGACTCCTACAATGAGCAGTTCTTC. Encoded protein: CASSDEGLLADSYNEQFF.

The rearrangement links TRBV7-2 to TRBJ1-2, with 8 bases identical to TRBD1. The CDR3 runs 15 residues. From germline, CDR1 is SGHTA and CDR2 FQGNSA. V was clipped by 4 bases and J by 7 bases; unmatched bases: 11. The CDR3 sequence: CASSSLGQGKGGYTF. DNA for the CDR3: TGTGCCAGCAGCTCCCTAGGACAGGGCAAGGGTGGCTACACCTTC. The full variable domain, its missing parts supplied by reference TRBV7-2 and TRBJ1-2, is GAGVSQSPSNKVTEKGKDVELRCDPISGHTALYWYRQSLGQGLEFLIYFQGNSAPDKSGLPSDRFSAERTGGSVSTLTIQRTQQEDSAVYLCASSSLGQGKGGYTFGSGTRLTVV.

The CDR3 bases are TGTGCCAGCAGTTTACGGGGTGAAGGGTACAATGAGCAGTTCTTC. Protein: CASSLRGEGYNEQFF. The rearrangement links TRBV28 to TRBJ2-1; a weak D match, TRBD2 (5 bases). Germline CDR1 MDHEN, CDR2 SYDVKM. This CDR3 spans 15 amino acids. Trimming pared 2 bases from V and 4 bases from J, leaving 12 bases between.

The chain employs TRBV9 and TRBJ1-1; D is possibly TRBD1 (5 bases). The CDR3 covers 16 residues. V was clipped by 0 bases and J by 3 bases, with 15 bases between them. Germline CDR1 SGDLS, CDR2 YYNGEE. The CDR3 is CASSVGPGAGYTEAFF. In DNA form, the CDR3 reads TGTGCCAGCAGCGTAGGGCCCGGGGCGGGGTACACTGAAGCTTTCTTT.

The CDR3 DNA follows: TGTGCCAGCAGCACAGGGGGGGATGAGCAGTTCTTC. Translated, it gives CASSTGGDEQFF. The genes are TRBV7-9 and TRBJ2-1; TRBD1 is a possible D gene (8 bases). The germline V gene has CDR1 SEHNR and CDR2 FQNEAQ (reference sequence). There are 12 residues in the CDR3. Trimming took off 5 bases at V and 8 bases at J, with 10 bases between the two ends.

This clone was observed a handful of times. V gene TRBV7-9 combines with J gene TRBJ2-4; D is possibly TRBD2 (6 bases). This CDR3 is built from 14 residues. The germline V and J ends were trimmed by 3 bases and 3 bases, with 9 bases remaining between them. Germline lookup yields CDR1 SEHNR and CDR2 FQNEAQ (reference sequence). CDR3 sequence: CASSFRGGKNIQYF. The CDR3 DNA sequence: TGTGCCAGCAGCTTTAGGGGAGGCAAAAACATTCAGTACTTC.

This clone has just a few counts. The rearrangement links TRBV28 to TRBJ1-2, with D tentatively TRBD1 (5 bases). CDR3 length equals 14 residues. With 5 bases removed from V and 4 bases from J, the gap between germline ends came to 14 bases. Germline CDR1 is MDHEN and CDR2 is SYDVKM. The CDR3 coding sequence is TGTGCCAGCAGTCTAGGAACGGGGGTCTATGGCTACACCTTC. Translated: CASSLGTGVYGYTF.